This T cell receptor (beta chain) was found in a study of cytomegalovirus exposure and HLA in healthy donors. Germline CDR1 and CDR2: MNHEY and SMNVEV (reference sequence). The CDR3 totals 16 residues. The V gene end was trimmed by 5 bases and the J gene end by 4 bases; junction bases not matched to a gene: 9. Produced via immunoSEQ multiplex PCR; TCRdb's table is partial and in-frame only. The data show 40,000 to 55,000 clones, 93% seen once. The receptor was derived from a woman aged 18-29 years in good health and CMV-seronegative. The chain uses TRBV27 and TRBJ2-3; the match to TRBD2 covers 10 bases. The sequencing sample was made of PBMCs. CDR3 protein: CASSPLAGSLSDTQYF. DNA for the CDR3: TGTGCCAGCAGTCCACTAGCGGGAAGTTTATCAGATACGCAGTATTTT.